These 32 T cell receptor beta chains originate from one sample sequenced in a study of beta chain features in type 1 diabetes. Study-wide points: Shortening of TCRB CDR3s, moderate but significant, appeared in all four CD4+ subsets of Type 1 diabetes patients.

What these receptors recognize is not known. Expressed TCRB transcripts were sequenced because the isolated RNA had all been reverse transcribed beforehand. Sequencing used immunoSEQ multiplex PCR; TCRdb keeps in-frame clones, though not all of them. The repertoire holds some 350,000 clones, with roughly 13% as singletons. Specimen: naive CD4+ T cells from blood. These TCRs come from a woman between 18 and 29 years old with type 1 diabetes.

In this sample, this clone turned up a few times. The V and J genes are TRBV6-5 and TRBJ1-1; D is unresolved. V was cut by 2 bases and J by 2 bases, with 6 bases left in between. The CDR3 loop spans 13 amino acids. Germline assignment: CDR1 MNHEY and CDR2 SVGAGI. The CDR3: CASSYAVNTEAFF. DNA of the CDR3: TGTGCCAGCAGTTACGCAGTTAACACTGAAGCTTTCTTT.

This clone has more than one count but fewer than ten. Here the CDR3 reads CASSGHRGRDEKLFF. For the CDR3, the DNA is TGTGCCAGCAGTGGCCACAGGGGGCGGGATGAAAAACTGTTTTTT. The rearrangement links TRBV6-6 to TRBJ1-4; 9 nucleotides align to TRBD1. J was trimmed by 6 bases and V by 5 bases; bases with no gene match: 7. Looked up from germline, CDR1 is MNHNY and CDR2 is SVGAGI (reference sequence). CDR3 size: 15 residues.

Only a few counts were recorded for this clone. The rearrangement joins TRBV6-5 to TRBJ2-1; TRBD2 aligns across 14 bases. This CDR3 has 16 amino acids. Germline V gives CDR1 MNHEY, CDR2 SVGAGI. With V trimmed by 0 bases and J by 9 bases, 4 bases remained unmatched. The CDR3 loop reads CASSYSRTSGRFEQFF. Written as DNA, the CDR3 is TGTGCCAGCAGTTACTCGAGGACTAGCGGGAGGTTTGAGCAGTTCTTC.

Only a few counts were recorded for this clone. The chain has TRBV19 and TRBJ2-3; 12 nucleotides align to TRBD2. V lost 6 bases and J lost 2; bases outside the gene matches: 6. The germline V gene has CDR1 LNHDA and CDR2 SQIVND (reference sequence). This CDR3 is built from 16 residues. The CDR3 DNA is TGTGCCAGTAGCGGAGGACTAGCGGGATTCACAGATACGCAGTATTTT. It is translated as CASSGGLAGFTDTQYF.

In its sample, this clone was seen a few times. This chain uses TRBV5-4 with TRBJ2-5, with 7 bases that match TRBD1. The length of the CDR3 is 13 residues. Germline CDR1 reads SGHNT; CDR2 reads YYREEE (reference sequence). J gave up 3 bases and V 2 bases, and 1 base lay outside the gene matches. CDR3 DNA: TGTGCCAGCAGCTTCACAGGGGAAGAGACCCAGTACTTC. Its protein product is CASSFTGEETQYF.

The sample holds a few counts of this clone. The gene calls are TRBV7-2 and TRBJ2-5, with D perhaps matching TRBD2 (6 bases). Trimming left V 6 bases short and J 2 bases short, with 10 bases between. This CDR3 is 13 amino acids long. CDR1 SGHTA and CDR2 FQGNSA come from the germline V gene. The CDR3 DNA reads TGTGCCAGCAGGCCTAGCGTACAAGAGACCCAGTACTTC. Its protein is CASRPSVQETQYF.

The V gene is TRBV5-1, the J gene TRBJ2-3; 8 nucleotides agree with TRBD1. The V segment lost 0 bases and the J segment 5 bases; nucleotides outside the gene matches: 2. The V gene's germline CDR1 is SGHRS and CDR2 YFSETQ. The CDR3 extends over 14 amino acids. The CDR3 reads CASSLAGQGDTQYF. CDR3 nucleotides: TGCGCCAGCAGCTTGGCCGGACAGGGAGATACGCAGTATTTT. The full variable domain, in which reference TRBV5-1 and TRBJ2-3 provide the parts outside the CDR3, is KAGVTQTPRYLIKTRGQQVTLSCSPISGHRSVSWYQQTPGQGLQFLFEYFSETQRNKGNFPGRFSGRQFSNSRSEMNVSTLELGDSALYLCASSLAGQGDTQYFGPGTRLTVL.

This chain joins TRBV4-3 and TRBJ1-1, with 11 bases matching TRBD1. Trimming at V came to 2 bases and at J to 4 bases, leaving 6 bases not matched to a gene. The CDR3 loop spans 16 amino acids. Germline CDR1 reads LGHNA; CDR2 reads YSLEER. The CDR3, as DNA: TGCGCCAGCAGCCAACGGACAGGGGGCCGGAGCACTGAAGCTTTCTTT. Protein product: CASSQRTGGRSTEAFF.

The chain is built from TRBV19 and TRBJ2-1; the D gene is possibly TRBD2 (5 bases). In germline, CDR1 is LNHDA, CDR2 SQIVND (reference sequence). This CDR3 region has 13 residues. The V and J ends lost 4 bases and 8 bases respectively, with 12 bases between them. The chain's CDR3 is CASSTPGFDEQFF. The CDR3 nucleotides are TGTGCCAGTAGTACCCCGGGGTTCGATGAGCAGTTCTTC. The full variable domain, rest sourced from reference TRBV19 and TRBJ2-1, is DGGITQSPKYLFRKEGQNVTLSCEQNLNHDAMYWYRQDPGQGLRLIYYSQIVNDFQKGDIAEGYSVSREKKESFPLTVTSAQKNPTAFYLCASSTPGFDEQFFGPGTRLTVL.

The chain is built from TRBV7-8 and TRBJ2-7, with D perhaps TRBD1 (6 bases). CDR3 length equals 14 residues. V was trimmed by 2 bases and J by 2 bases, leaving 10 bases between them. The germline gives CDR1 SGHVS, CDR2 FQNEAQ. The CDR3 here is CASSLMGATYEQYV. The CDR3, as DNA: TGTGCCAGCAGCTTAATGGGGGCAACCTACGAGCAGTACGTC.

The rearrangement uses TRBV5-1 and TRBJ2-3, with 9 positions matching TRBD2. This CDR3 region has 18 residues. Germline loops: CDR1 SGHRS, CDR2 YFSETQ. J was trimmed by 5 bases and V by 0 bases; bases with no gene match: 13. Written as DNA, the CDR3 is TGCGCCAGCAGCTTGGATCGGGTGTCTAGCGGGAATGGAGATACGCAGTATTTT. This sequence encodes CASSLDRVSSGNGDTQYF.

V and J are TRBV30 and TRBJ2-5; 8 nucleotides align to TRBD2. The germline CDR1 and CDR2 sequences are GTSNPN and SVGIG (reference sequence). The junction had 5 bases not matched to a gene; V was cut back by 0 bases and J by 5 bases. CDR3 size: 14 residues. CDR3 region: CAWSVAAGAETQYF. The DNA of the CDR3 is TGTGCCTGGAGTGTAGCAGCGGGGGCGGAGACCCAGTACTTC.

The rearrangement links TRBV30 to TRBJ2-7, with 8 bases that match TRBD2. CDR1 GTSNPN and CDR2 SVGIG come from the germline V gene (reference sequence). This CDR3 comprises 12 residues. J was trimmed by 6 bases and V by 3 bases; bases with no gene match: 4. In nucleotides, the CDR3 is TGTGCCTGGAGCGGGGGGGGCGCCGAGCAGTACTTC. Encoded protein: CAWSGGGAEQYF.

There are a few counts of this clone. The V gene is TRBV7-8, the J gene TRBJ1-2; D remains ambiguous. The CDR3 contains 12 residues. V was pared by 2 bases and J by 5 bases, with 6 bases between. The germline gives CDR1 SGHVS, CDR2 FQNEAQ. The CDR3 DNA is TGTGCCAGCAGCTTAAACAGTTATGGCTACACCTTC. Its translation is CASSLNSYGYTF.

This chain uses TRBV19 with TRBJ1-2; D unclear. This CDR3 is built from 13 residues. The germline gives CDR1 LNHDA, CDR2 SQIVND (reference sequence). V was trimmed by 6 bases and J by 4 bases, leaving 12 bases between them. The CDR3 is CASSQVPVYGYTF. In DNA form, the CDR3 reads TGTGCCAGTAGCCAGGTCCCTGTCTATGGCTACACCTTC.

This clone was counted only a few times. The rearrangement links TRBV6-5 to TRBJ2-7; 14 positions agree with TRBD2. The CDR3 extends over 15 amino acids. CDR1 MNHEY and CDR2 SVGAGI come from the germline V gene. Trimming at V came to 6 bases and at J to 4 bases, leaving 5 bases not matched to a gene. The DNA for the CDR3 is TGTGCCAGCAGCCCGAGACTAGCGGGAGGGTACGAGCAGTACGTC. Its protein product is CASSPRLAGGYEQYV.

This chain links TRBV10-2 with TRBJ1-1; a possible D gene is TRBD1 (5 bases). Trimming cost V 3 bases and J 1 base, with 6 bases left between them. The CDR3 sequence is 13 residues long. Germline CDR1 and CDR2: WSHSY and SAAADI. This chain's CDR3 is CASSDQGNTEAFF. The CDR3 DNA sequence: TGCGCCAGCAGTGACCAGGGGAACACTGAAGCTTTCTTT.

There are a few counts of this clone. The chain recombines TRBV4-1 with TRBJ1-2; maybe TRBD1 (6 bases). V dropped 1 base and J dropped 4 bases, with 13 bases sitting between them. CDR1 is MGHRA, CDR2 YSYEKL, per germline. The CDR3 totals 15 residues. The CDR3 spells CASSQGSRGPYGYTF. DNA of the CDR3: TGCGCCAGCAGCCAAGGATCCAGGGGTCCCTATGGCTACACCTTC.

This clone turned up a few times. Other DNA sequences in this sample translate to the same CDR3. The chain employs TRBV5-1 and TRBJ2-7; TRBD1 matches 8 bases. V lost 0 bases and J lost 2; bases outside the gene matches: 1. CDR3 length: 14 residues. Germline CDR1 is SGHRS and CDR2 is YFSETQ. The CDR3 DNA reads TGCGCCAGCAGCTTGGCAGGGGGCCCCTACGAGCAGTACTTC. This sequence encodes CASSLAGGPYEQYF.

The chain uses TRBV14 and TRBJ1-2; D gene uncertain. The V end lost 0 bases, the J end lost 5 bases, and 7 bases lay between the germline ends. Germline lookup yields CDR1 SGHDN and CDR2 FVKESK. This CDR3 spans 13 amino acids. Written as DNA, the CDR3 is TGTGCCAGCAGCCAAGATCGTAGTTATGGCTACACCTTC. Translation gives CASSQDRSYGYTF.

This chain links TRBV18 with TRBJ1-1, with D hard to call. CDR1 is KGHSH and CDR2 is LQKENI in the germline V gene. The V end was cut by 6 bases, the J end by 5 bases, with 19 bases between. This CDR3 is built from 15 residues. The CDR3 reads CASSGERARRTEAFF. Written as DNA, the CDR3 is TGTGCCAGCTCCGGGGAGAGGGCAAGGCGGACTGAAGCTTTCTTT.

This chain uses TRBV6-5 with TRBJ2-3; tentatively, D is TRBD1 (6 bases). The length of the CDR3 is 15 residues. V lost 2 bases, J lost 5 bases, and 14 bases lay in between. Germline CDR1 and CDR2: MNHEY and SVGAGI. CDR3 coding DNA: TGTGCCAGCAGTTACCACAGGGATGGAAGAGATACGCAGTATTTT. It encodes CASSYHRDGRDTQYF.

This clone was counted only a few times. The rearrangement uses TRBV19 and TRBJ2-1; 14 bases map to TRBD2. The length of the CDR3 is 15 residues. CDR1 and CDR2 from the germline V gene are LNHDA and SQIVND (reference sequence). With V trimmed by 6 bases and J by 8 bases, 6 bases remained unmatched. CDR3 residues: CASSPRLAGGHEQFF. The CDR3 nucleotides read TGTGCCAGTAGCCCAAGACTAGCGGGAGGGCATGAGCAGTTCTTC.

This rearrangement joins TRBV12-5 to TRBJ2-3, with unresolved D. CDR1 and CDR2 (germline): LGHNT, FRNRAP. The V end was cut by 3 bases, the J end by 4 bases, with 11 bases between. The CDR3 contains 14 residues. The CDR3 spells CASGFRATPDTQYF. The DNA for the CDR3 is TGTGCTAGTGGTTTTCGCGCTACCCCAGATACGCAGTATTTT.

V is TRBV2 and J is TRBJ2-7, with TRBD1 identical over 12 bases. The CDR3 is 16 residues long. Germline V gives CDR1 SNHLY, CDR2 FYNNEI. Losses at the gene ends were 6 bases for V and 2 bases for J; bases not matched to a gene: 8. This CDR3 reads CASSVGQGAIPYEQYV. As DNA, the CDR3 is TGTGCCAGCAGCGTGGGACAGGGGGCGATTCCCTACGAGCAGTACGTC.

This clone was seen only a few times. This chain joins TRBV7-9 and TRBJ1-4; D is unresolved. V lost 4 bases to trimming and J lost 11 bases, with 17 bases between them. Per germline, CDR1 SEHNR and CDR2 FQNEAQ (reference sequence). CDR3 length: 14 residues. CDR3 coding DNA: TGTGCCAGCAGCTCCGCGCGTGCATCTCCGAAACTGTTTTTT. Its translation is CASSSARASPKLFF.

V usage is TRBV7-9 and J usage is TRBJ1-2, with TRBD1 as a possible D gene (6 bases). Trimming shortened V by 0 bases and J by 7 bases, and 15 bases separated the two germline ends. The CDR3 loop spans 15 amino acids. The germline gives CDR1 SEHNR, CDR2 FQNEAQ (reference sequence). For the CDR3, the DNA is TGTGCCAGCAGCTTAGCCATACAGGGAATGGGTGGCTACACCTTC. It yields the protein CASSLAIQGMGGYTF.

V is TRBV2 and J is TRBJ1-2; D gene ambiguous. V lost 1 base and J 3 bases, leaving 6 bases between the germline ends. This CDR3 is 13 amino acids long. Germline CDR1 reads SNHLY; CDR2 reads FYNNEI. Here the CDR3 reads CASSEGEYYGYTF. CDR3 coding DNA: TGTGCCAGCAGTGAAGGGGAGTACTATGGCTACACCTTC.

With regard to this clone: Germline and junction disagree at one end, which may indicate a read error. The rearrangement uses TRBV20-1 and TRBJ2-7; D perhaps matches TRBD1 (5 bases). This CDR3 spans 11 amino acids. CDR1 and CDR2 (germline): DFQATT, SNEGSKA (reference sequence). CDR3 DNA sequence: TGCAGTGCTACTTCGTTGGGGCATGTTACCTTC. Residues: CSATSLGHVTF.

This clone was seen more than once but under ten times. CDR3 DNA: TGCAGCGTTAGGGGACAGATCGAAACTGAAGCTTTCTTT. Residues: CSVRGQIETEAFF. This sequence joins TRBV29-1 and TRBJ1-1; 7 nucleotides agree with TRBD1. V lost 5 bases to trimming and J lost 5 bases; unmatched junction nucleotides: 8. The germline CDR1 and CDR2 sequences are SQVTM and ANQGSEA. The CDR3 length is 13 residues.

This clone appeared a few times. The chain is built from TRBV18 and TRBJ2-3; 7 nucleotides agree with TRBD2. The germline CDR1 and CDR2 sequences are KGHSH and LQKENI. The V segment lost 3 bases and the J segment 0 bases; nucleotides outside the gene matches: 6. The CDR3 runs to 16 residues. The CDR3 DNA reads TGTGCCAGCTCACCTGCAGGGACTACTAGCACAGATACGCAGTATTTT. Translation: CASSPAGTTSTDTQYF.

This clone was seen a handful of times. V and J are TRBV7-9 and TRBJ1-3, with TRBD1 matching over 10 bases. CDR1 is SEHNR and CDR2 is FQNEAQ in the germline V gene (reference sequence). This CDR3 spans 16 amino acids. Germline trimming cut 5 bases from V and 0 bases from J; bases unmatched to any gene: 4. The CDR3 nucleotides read TGTGCCAGCAGCGGGCGGGACAGGGGCTCTGGAAACACCATATATTTT. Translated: CASSGRDRGSGNTIYF.